What follows describes a single TCR beta chain. This sample was included in a study of blood T cell repertoires in COVID-19. About the research overall: PBMCs, B-cell-depleted T cells, or T cells provided the cDNA or gDNA that made up the material.

Sequenced by immunoSEQ multiplex PCR; TCRdb stores in-frame clones only, minus some. The sample records 170,000 or so clones, about 86% being singletons. The origin of this receptor is a woman between 18 and 30 years old who had recovered from COVID-19. The sample taken for sequencing was peripheral blood.

In DNA form, the CDR3 reads TGTGCCAGCAGTTTAGGGTCAGCGGGGGGTTACAATGAGCAGTTCTTC. Protein product: CASSLGSAGGYNEQFF. The chain uses TRBV27 and TRBJ2-1, with 9 bases matching TRBD2. The CDR3 runs 16 residues. Trimming took 2 bases from V and 4 from J; bases not matched to a gene: 6. The germline gives CDR1 MNHEY, CDR2 SMNVEV (reference sequence).